Below, 20 T cell receptor beta chains from the same sample are listed, as sequenced in a study of T cells after yellow fever vaccination (dated by TCRdb to between 2017 and 2020). In the paper's terms, the treatment or condition label means: live attenuated yellow fever vaccine strain. Receptor amplification or capture employed 5' RACE. Sequenced using an Illumina HiSeq 2500. The public reads were quality trimmed at Q25 with fastp and then assembled into clones with MiXCR by TCRdb, keeping productive beta chains. Each record represents a unique CDR3 protein, reported with the most common genes and DNA among its rows. The sample data list more than 350,000 distinct CDR3 sequences, and around a tenth of these were observed just once. 18% of the sample belongs to the ten largest clones. The material sequenced was PBMCs, taken on the day of the first yellow fever vaccination. All receptors derive from a young man who received the YFV17D yellow fever vaccine.

The V call is TRBV7-2, the J call TRBJ2-5; 9 bases are shared with TRBD2. This CDR3 is 13 amino acids long. V dropped 8 bases and J dropped 5; count of bases not matched to a gene: 6. Germline V gene lookup returns CDR1 SGHTA and CDR2 FQGNSA. The CDR3 is CASCGTSRETQYF. CDR3 nucleotides: TGTGCCAGCTGCGGGACTAGCAGGGAGACCCAGTACTTC.

V is TRBV29-1 and J is TRBJ1-2; D gene ambiguous. V was shortened by 4 bases and J by 8 bases, with 14 bases between the two germline ends. The CDR3 spans 12 residues. CDR1 is SQVTM and CDR2 is ANQGSEA in the germline V gene. The CDR3 protein is CSVAGNTEGYTF. CDR3 bases: TGCAGCGTTGCCGGGAACACAGAGGGCTACACCTTC.

In the case of this clonotype: At one end the junction does not follow the germline gene, possibly because of a read error. The chain employs TRBV19 and TRBJ2-1, with a possible D match to TRBD2 (5 bases). Germline V gene sequence: CDR1 LNHDA, CDR2 SQIVND (reference sequence). CDR3 length: 16 residues. CDR3 protein: CPSSLQPPGVYNEQFF. The CDR3 nucleotides are TGTCCCAGTAGTTTACAGCCCCCCGGGGTCTACAATGAGCAGTTCTTC.

This clonotype has just a few counts. The chain carries TRBV5-5 and TRBJ2-5; 9 nucleotides align to TRBD1. The V and J ends lost 2 bases and 5 bases, in that order; junction bases with no gene match: 10. The CDR3 extends over 16 amino acids. The V gene's germline CDR1 is SGHKS and CDR2 YYEKEE (reference sequence). CDR3 loop: CASSFFGQGRYETQYF. The CDR3 region has the DNA TGTGCCAGCAGCTTCTTCGGACAGGGGCGGTACGAGACCCAGTACTTC.

This clonotype was observed a few times. This rearrangement joins TRBV10-3 to TRBJ1-2; TRBD1 matches 10 bases. CDR1 and CDR2 (germline): ENHRY, SYGVKD. J was trimmed by 6 bases and V by 6 bases; bases with no gene match: 4. The CDR3 extends over 13 amino acids. The CDR3 spells CAIRGTGVHGYTF. In nucleotides, the CDR3 is TGTGCCATCAGGGGGACAGGGGTTCATGGCTACACCTTC.

This sequence joins TRBV5-1 and TRBJ1-1, with D hard to call. The CDR3 spans 14 residues. Trimming took 0 bases from V and 3 from J, leaving 9 bases between them. CDR1 and CDR2 (germline): SGHRS, YFSETQ. The CDR3 is CASSLEEGYTEAFF. The DNA for the CDR3 is TGCGCCAGCAGCTTGGAGGAGGGCTACACTGAAGCTTTCTTT.

The chain uses TRBV10-3 and TRBJ1-1, with a possible D match to TRBD1 (5 bases). Trimming removed 8 bases at V and 1 base at J, with 17 bases between. The CDR3 has 15 residues. The germline CDR1 and CDR2 sequences are ENHRY and SYGVKD. CDR3 sequence: CAIQGGAPPNTEAFF. The CDR3 nucleotides are TGTGCCATCCAGGGAGGCGCTCCGCCGAACACTGAAGCTTTCTTT.

The chain links TRBV5-1 to TRBJ2-1; no firm D call. Germline CDR1 and CDR2: SGHRS and YFSETQ. This CDR3 comprises 14 residues. Trimming shortened V by 1 base and J by 8 bases, and 13 bases separated the two germline ends. The CDR3 bases are TGCGCCAGCAGCTTGATGGGCCCGGGCCATGAGCAGTTCTTC. Amino acids: CASSLMGPGHEQFF.

This clonotype has more than one count but fewer than ten. The V and J genes are TRBV11-1 and TRBJ1-1; D uncertain. The CDR3 length is 13 residues. Deletions cut 5 bases from V and 9 bases from J, with 16 bases between. The germline V gene encodes CDR1 SGHAT and CDR2 FQDESV (reference sequence). The chain's CDR3 is CASSGFGRTQAFF. Here the CDR3 DNA reads TGTGCCAGCAGCGGGTTTGGGCGGACGCAAGCTTTCTTT.

In this sample, this clonotype turned up a few times. This sequence joins TRBV5-1 and TRBJ2-3; D possibly corresponds to TRBD2 (6 bases). The CDR3 has 17 residues. V was shortened by 4 bases and J by 9 bases, with 27 bases between the two germline ends. Germline CDR1 and CDR2: SGHRS and YFSETQ. In DNA, the CDR3 is TGCGCCAGCAGCCCTTCCCCCCGGGACTCCTCTCTGGGGACGCAGTATTTT. This codes for CASSPSPRDSSLGTQYF.

The V call is TRBV7-3, the J call TRBJ2-2; 7 bases fit TRBD2. Germline assignment: CDR1 SGHTA and CDR2 FQGTGA. The CDR3 has 15 residues. With V trimmed by 5 bases and J by 7 bases, 10 bases remained unmatched. CDR3 bases: TGTGCCAGCAGCCTCCGGGGGGAGACTATCGGGGAGCTGTTTTTT. Translated, it gives CASSLRGETIGELFF. Using reference TRBV7-3 and TRBJ2-2 for the parts outside the CDR3, the full variable domain is GAGVSQTPSNKVTEKGKYVELRCDPISGHTALYWYRQSLGQGPEFLIYFQGTGAADDSGLPNDRFFAVRPEGSVSTLKIQRTERGDSAVYLCASSLRGETIGELFFGEGSRLTVL.

This clonotype was counted many times. V usage is TRBV18 and J usage is TRBJ1-1, with a tentative D call TRBD1 (6 bases). CDR3 length equals 16 residues. Trimming cost V 6 bases and J 2 bases, with 19 bases left between them. Germline V lookup: CDR1 KGHSH, CDR2 LQKENI. The chain's CDR3 is CASSPNRGLTNTEAFF. CDR3 in DNA: TGTGCCAGCTCCCCGAACCGGGGGCTTACAAACACTGAAGCTTTCTTT.

The table lists this clonotype with many counts. V gene TRBV7-9 combines with J gene TRBJ1-4; D unclear. Germline V CDR1 and CDR2: SEHNR, FQNEAQ (reference sequence). Trimming took off 7 bases at V and 8 bases at J, with 11 bases between the two ends. The CDR3 consists of 12 residues. In DNA, the CDR3 is TGTGCCAGCACTCCCTTCGGGGAAAAACTGTTTTTT. Its translation: CASTPFGEKLFF.

This clonotype was picked up a small number of times. The rearrangement uses TRBV6-1 and TRBJ1-3, with D possibly TRBD1 on 6 matching bases. CDR3 length: 13 amino acids. Germline V lookup: CDR1 MNHNS, CDR2 SASEGT. The V and J ends lost 7 bases and 2 bases respectively, with 9 bases between them. In DNA, the CDR3 is TGTGCCAGCACCTGGACAGCTGGAAACACCATATATTTT. Protein product: CASTWTAGNTIYF.

This clonotype was detected a few times. The chain combines TRBV19 with TRBJ1-1; no definite D call. Trimming removed 7 bases from V and 2 bases from J, with 8 bases in between. There are 12 residues in the CDR3. The V gene's germline CDR1 is LNHDA and CDR2 SQIVND (reference sequence). The CDR3 region has the DNA TGTGCCAGTACAGCGGGAAACACTGAAGCTTTCTTT. Amino acid sequence: CASTAGNTEAFF.

This CDR3 reads CASSQTHHSGTEETQYF. The DNA for the CDR3 is TGCGCCAGCAGCCAAACCCACCATAGCGGGACAGAAGAGACCCAGTACTTC. The rearrangement links TRBV4-1 to TRBJ2-5; perhaps TRBD2 as D (8 bases). The CDR3 is made up of 17 amino acids. CDR1 MGHRA and CDR2 YSYEKL come from the germline V gene. Trimming removed 2 bases at V and 3 bases at J, with 19 bases between.

The chain carries TRBV18 and TRBJ1-3; 8 positions match TRBD1. The CDR3 totals 16 residues. Germline V CDR1 and CDR2: KGHSH, LQKENI. V dropped 4 bases and J dropped 2; count of bases not matched to a gene: 7. The CDR3 bases are TGTGCCAGCTCACGAAGGGACAGGCGACCTGGAAACACCATATATTTT. It translates to CASSRRDRRPGNTIYF. The whole variable domain, filled in from reference TRBV18 and TRBJ1-3, reads NAGVMQNPRHLVRRRGQEARLRCSPMKGHSHVYWYRQLPEEGLKFMVYLQKENIIDESGMPKERFSAEFPKEGPSILRIQQVVRGDSAAYFCASSRRDRRPGNTIYFGEGSWLTVV.

This clonotype appeared a few times. This chain links TRBV9 with TRBJ2-1; 12 positions agree with TRBD2. The CDR3 loop spans 14 amino acids. Germline-derived CDR1 and CDR2 are SGDLS and YYNGEE. The V segment lost 3 bases and the J segment 9 bases; nucleotides outside the gene matches: 4. CDR3 DNA: TGTGCCAGCAGCGAGGGACTAGCGGGCGGTGAGCAGTTCTTC. Amino acid sequence: CASSEGLAGGEQFF.

The chain couples TRBV5-4 to TRBJ2-6; D remains unclear. The CDR3 covers 17 residues. Trimming left V 5 bases short and J 0 bases short, with 15 bases between. Looked up from germline, CDR1 is SGHNT and CDR2 is YYREEE (reference sequence). CDR3 in DNA: TGTGCCAGCAGTCCCTACGCAGCCAACTCTGGGGCCAACGTCCTGACTTTC. Translation gives CASSPYAANSGANVLTF.

This chain joins TRBV20-1 and TRBJ2-7; 7 nucleotides agree with TRBD1. With 0 bases clipped from V and 3 bases from J, the junction kept 17 bases outside the gene matches. The CDR3 has 18 amino acids. Per the germline V gene, CDR1 is DFQATT and CDR2 is SNEGSKA (reference sequence). The CDR3, as DNA: TGCAGTGCTAGAGATAAGGGGGCAAGCATAGCGAATTACTACGAGCAGTACGTC. This translates into CSARDKGASIANYYEQYV.